Here is one T cell receptor (beta chain) with its context. Germline-derived CDR1 and CDR2 are SEHNR and FQNEAQ (reference sequence). The V gene lost 5 bases and the J gene lost 0 bases, with 5 bases spanning the gap. The CDR3 length is 13 residues. The sample belongs to a study of technical replicates of blood from a handful of donors. Data came from immunoSEQ multiplex PCR; TCRdb stores just in-frame clones and leaves some out. This table has about 50,000 clones, 90% to 95% appearing once. The sample was PBMCs. This TCR came from a human donor in good health. Some clones in this sample may be carry-over from other donors' samples. The chain recombines TRBV7-9 with TRBJ2-1; D gene uncertain. CDR3 in DNA: TGTGCCAGCAGCCGCAGCTCCTACAATGAGCAGTTCTTC. This sequence encodes CASSRSSYNEQFF.